This T cell receptor (beta chain) was captured in a study of read filtering for tumor transcriptome and immune sequencing. Germline V gene sequence: CDR1 SGHAT, CDR2 FQNNGV. The CDR3 loop spans 18 amino acids. The J segment lost 0 bases and the V segment lost 5 bases, leaving 12 bases of the junction unmatched. This clonotype was observed a handful of times. What it recognizes is unknown. Findings and limits, study-wide: Correlation between methods rose after single-read clonotypes were removed. Even smaller IR-seq throughput identified most shared clonotypes. Sorted CD138-negative bone marrow cells were not purified T cells.

The library was built from around 380 ng RNA with molecular barcoded adaptors for alpha/delta and beta/gamma chains. TCRdb recomputed calls from the reads with MiXCR, one row per CDR3 protein. The sample lists around 140,000 distinct CDR3 sequences; approximately 13% were seen once. Every patient had bone marrow sampled while the disease was active. Sequenced sample: a population of CD138-negative cells sorted from bone marrow. The TCR was taken from a donor older than 35 with multiple myeloma. The chain recombines TRBV11-2 with TRBJ2-4; 8 bases are a match to TRBD2. The CDR3 spells CASSPEYVAGLAKNIQYF. CDR3 coding DNA: TGTGCCAGCAGCCCCGAATACGTAGCGGGGCTAGCCAAAAACATTCAGTACTTC.